The 8 T cell receptor beta chains reported below all come from one sample, sequenced in a study of CD8 T cells in Susac syndrome. Random hexamers primed reverse transcription of about 0.5 to 1 ug RNA. TCRdb recomputed calls from the immunoSEQ multiplex PCR reads with MiXCR, one row per CDR3 protein. There are 150,000 to 250,000 distinct CDR3 sequences in the sample; 90% to 95% occur only once, and roughly 0.088% lies in the top ten. The source material was CD4+ T cells from PBMCs. Source of these receptors: a human donor with multiple sclerosis.

This chain links TRBV30 with TRBJ1-1; 7 nucleotides line up with TRBD1. J was trimmed by 11 bases and V by 3 bases; bases with no gene match: 12. Germline V lookup: CDR1 GTSNPN, CDR2 SVGIG (reference sequence). CDR3 length equals 13 residues. The CDR3 reads CAWRLTGAPGAFF. CDR3 coding DNA: TGTGCCTGGAGACTCACAGGGGCACCTGGGGCTTTCTTT.

V gene TRBV12-3 or TRBV12-4 combines with J gene TRBJ2-2; D unresolved. V was clipped by 10 bases and J by 2 bases, with 11 bases between them. This CDR3 comprises 13 residues. This chain's CDR3 is CATHGRNTGELFF. CDR3 nucleotides: TGTGCCACCCACGGCCGAAACACCGGGGAGCTGTTTTTT.

This rearrangement joins TRBV18 to TRBJ2-1; weak D call: TRBD2 (6 bases). This CDR3 spans 17 amino acids. Germline V gene lookup returns CDR1 KGHSH and CDR2 LQKENI. Trimming cost V 2 bases and J 1 base, with 15 bases left between them. The CDR3 region has the DNA TGTGCCAGCTCACCAGCGGGGTCTGCAGCATCCTACAATGAGCAGTTCTTC. It translates to CASSPAGSAASYNEQFF.

As DNA, the CDR3 is TGTGCCAGCAGCCGCTCGGGAGCTGAAGCTTTCTTT. Translating it yields CASSRSGAEAFF. V usage is TRBV7-9 and J usage is TRBJ1-1; D unresolved. CDR3 length equals 12 residues. Germline V gene data show CDR1 as SEHNR and CDR2 as FQNEAQ (reference sequence). The ends were cut back, 5 bases at V and 6 bases at J, with 10 bases in the middle. Complete variable domain (other parts from reference TRBV7-9 and TRBJ1-1): DTGVSQNPRHKITKRGQNVTFRCDPISEHNRLYWYRQTLGQGPEFLTYFQNEAQLEKSRLLSDRFSAERPKGSFSTLEIQRTEQGDSAMYLCASSRSGAEAFFGQGTRLTVV.

The chain has TRBV5-1 and TRBJ2-5; 8 positions agree with TRBD2. The CDR3 consists of 17 residues. CDR1 and CDR2 from the germline V gene are SGHRS and YFSETQ. V lost 2 bases and J lost 0; bases outside the gene matches: 9. The CDR3 sequence is CASSLGSGGAYQETQYF. In DNA, the CDR3 is TGCGCCAGCAGCTTAGGGAGCGGGGGTGCGTACCAAGAGACCCAGTACTTC.

The CDR3 sequence: CAWSLQAGTEGYTF. DNA for the CDR3: TGTGCCTGGAGTCTTCAAGCGGGGACTGAGGGCTACACCTTC. The chain has TRBV30 and TRBJ1-2; possible D gene TRBD1, 5 bases. Germline lookup yields CDR1 GTSNPN and CDR2 SVGIG (reference sequence). Trimming pared 2 bases from V and 8 bases from J, leaving 18 bases between. The CDR3 is 14 residues long.

The rearrangement links TRBV20-1 to TRBJ2-7; TRBD2 matches 10 bases. The trim removed 6 bases at V and 0 bases at J, leaving 5 bases unmatched. CDR3 length equals 14 residues. CDR1 DFQATT and CDR2 SNEGSKA come from the germline V gene (reference sequence). The CDR3 loop is CSAKLAGSSYEQYF. CDR3 nucleotide sequence: TGCAGTGCCAAACTAGCGGGAAGCTCCTACGAGCAGTACTTC.

J is TRBJ1-1 and V is TRBV7-8; D gene ambiguous. Trimming cost V 6 bases and J 3 bases, with 20 bases left between them. Per germline, CDR1 SGHVS and CDR2 FQNEAQ. The CDR3 has 16 residues. CDR3 in amino acids: CASRDGNSRPHTEAFF. The DNA of the CDR3 is TGTGCCAGCAGGGACGGGAACAGCCGGCCGCACACTGAAGCTTTCTTT.